The entry below describes one TCR beta chain. Its antigen is not known. cDNA libraries for TRB were generated by 5' RACE incorporating UMI labels. Following a re-call of the 5' RACE reads, TCRdb has one entry per CDR3 protein and lacks DNA. This repertoire includes 100,000 to 150,000 distinct CDR3 sequences. This sample is drawn from a study of CXCR3-negative and CXCR3-positive naive CD8 T cells. The overall study: The libraries together contributed some 140 million TRB reads, each supplying about 1.5 +/- 0.3 million.

Overall study results and limits: Memory cells differed in TRBV-TRBJ usage, but naive CXCR3-negative and CXCR3-positive cells had similar usage. For CXCR3-positive naive cells, TRB CDR3s were more hydrophobic than those of CXCR3-negative naive cells.

This CDR3 spans 11 amino acids. The chain combines TRBV12-3 or TRBV12-4 with TRBJ1-1. The sequenced material came from naive CXCR3- CD8+ T cells from blood. As for subset: CD45RO-CCR7+CD27+CD95- naive CD8+ T cells lacking CXCR3 (TNR3-). The TCR sequence derives from a human donor in good health. Some clones in this sample may be carry-over from other donors' samples. The CDR3 region is CASSLGGEAFF.